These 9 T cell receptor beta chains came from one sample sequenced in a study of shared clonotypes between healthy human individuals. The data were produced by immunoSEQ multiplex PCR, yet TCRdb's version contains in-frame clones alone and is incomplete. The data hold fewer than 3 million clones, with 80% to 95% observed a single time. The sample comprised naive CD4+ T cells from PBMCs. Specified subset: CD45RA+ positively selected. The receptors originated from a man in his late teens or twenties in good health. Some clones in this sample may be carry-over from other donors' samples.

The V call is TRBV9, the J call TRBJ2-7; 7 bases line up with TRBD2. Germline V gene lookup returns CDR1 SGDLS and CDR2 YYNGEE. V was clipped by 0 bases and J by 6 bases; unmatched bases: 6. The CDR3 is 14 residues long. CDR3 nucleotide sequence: TGTGCCAGCAGCGTAGATTCGCTAGCGGCCGAGCAGTACTTC. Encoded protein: CASSVDSLAAEQYF. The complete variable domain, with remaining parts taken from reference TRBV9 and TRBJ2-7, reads DSGVTQTPKHLITATGQRVTLRCSPRSGDLSVYWYQQSLDQGLQFLIQYYNGEERAKGNILERFSAQQFPDLHSELNLSSLELGDSALYFCASSVDSLAAEQYFGPGTRLTVT.

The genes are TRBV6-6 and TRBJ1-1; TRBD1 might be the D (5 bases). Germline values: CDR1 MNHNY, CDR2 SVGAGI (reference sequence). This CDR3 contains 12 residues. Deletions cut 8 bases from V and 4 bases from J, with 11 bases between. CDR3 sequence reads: CASFQGSTEAFF. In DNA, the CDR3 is TGTGCCAGCTTCCAGGGCTCCACTGAAGCTTTCTTT.

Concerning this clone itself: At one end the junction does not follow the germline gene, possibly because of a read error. The CDR3 DNA reads TGCGCCAGCAGTTTGGGGGGACAGGGTATCGATGAGCAGTTCTTC. Protein sequence: CASSLGGQGIDEQFF. This sequence joins TRBV5-1 and TRBJ2-1, with 9 bases identical to TRBD1. CDR3 length: 15 residues. Germline CDR1 reads SGHRS; CDR2 reads YFSETQ.

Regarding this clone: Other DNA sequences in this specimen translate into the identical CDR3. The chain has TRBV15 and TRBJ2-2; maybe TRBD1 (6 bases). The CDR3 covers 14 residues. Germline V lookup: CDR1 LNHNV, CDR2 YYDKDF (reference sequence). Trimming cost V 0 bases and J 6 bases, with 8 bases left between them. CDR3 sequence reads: CATSRDRGAGELFF. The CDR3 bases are TGTGCCACCAGCAGAGACAGGGGCGCCGGGGAGCTGTTTTTT.

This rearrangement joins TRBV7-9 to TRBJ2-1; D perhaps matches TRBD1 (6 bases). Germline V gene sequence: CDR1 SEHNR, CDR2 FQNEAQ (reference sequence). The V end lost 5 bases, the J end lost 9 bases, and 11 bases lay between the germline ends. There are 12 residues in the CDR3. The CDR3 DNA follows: TGTGCCAGCAGCCCGATGGGGGCTGAGCAGTTCTTC. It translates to CASSPMGAEQFF.

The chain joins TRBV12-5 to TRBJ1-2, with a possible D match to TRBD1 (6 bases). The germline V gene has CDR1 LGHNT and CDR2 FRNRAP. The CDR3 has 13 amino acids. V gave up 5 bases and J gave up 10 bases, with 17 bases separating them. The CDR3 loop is CASGALPGTSYTF. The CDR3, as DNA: TGTGCTAGTGGTGCTTTACCCGGGACATCCTACACCTTC.

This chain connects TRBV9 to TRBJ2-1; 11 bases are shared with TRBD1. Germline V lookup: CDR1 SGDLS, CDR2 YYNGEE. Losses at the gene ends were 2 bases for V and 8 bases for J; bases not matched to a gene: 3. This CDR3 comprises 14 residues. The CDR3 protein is CASSVGQGAYEQFF. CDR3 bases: TGTGCCAGCAGCGTTGGACAGGGGGCGTATGAGCAGTTCTTC. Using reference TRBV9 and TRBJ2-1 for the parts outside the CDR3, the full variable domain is DSGVTQTPKHLITATGQRVTLRCSPRSGDLSVYWYQQSLDQGLQFLIQYYNGEERAKGNILERFSAQQFPDLHSELNLSSLELGDSALYFCASSVGQGAYEQFFGPGTRLTVL.

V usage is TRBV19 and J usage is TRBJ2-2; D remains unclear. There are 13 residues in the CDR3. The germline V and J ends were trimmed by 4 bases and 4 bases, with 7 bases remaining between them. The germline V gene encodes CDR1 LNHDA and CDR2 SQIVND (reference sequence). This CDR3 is CASSTSFTGELFF. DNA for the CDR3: TGTGCCAGTAGTACTAGTTTCACCGGGGAGCTGTTTTTT.

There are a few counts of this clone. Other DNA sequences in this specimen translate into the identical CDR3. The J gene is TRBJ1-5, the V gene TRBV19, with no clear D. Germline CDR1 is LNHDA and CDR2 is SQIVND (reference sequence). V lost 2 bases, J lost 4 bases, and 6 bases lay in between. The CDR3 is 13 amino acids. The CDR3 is CASSISRNQPQHF. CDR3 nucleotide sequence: TGTGCCAGTAGTATAAGCCGGAATCAGCCCCAGCATTTT.